The present TCR beta chain was sequenced within a study of T-cell reconstitution after alpha-beta-depleted transplantation in children (TCRdb year 2016). Study-wide context: T-cell immune reconstitution after TCRalphabeta/CD19-depleted allogeneic hematopoietic cell transplantation in children was quantitatively tracked in the study by means of TCR repertoire profiling. General conclusions and limits of the study: The high TCRbeta diversity at day 60 in some patients was ascribed to recipient T cells and intrathymic progenitors that had survived conditioning. Over subsequent months, a decline in hyperexpanded clone frequencies was noted, and after one year, T-cell counts and TCRbeta diversity were mostly ascribed to newly produced T cells. Apparently early alphabetaT-cell count recovery about two months after transplant reportedly relied on only several hundred rapidly expanded clones derived from non-depleted graft cells.

In this sample, this clonotype turned up many times. What this receptor recognizes is not known. Nothing much larger sits one base from this clone, and base qualities are not available. The treatment or condition label for this specimen denotes: allogeneic hematopoietic cell transplantation with graft depleted of TCRalphabeta T cells and CD19 B cells. Transplant recipients were children who received TCRalphabeta/CD19-depleted allogeneic hematopoietic cell grafts. Libraries were built with PCR. Reads for this sample came from an Illumina HiSeq 2500. Molecular barcoding was employed in the preparation of TCR libraries, with unique molecular identifiers being used to normalize TCRbeta repertoire quantification. The public reads were reanalyzed by TCRdb: fastp trimming at Q25, MiXCR alignment, in-frame beta chains only. Duplicate CDR3 protein sequences are folded into a single record with the most common DNA and genes. This sample holds about 1,000,000 distinct CDR3 sequences; around 30% were observed only once. About 28% of the sample lies in the top ten.

As encoded in the germline V gene, CDR1 is SGHRS while CDR2 is YFSETQ. Measured from the cysteine to the phenylalanine, the CDR3 is 14 residues long. Solely the CDR3 DNA is kept, with 42 bases framed from the first base. Trimming costs V 2 bases and J 4 bases, and their ends lie 13 bases apart. Here the sequenced sample was PBMCs, mostly from graft donor cells, taken 360 days after TCRalphabeta/CD19-depleted stem cell transplant. This clonotype was obtained from a boy under two years old who had a stem cell transplant for SCID, so the T cells may come from the graft donor. The chain was built from TRBV5-1 and TRBJ2-7; TRBD1 might be the D gene, on 6 matching bases. The DNA sequence is given as TGCGCCAGCAGCTTCTCCGGGACATCATACGAGCAGTACTTC. Protein translation: CASSFSGTSYEQYF.